This TCR beta chain was recorded in a study of shared clonotypes between healthy human individuals. Trimming took 2 bases from V and 8 from J, leaving 18 bases between them. Germline assignment: CDR1 MNHNS and CDR2 SASEGT. The length of the CDR3 is 15 residues. Data came from immunoSEQ multiplex PCR; TCRdb stores just in-frame clones and leaves some out. The table records some 1.5 million clones, 95% to 99% of them present only once. The study enrolled healthy HIV-negative adults without recent acute infections or vaccinations as donors. Material for sequencing was naive CD4+ T cells sorted from blood. This sample's subset: CD45RA+ positively selected. The chain carries TRBV6-1 and TRBJ1-2, with D unclear. This TCR was sampled from a man aged 30-40 years in good health. The CDR3 sequence: CASSETGRYSIGYTF. Written as DNA, the CDR3 is TGTGCCAGCAGTGAAACCGGGCGTTATTCGATCGGCTACACCTTC.